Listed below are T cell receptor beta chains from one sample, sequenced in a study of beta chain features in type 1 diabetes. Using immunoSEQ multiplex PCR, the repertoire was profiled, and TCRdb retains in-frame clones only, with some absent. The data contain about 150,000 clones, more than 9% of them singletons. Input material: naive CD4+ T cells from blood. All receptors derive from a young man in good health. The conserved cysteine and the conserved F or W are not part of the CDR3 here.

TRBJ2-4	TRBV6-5	ASSSRDRKNIQY
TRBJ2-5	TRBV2	ASHRRETQY
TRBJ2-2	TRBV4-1	ASSHSAGTGELF
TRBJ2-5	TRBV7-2	ASSPPGLAGRETQY
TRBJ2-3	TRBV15	ATSRSPGQGSDTQY
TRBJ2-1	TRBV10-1	ASSGSGGNEQF
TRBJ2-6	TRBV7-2	ASSSPGQANSGANVLT
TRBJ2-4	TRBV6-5	ASMVAGGDIQY
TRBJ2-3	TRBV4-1	ASSQLGQYSTDTQY
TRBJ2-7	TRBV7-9	ASSPATAFGQY
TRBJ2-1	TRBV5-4	ASSAERGISYNEQF
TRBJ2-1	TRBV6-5	ASSFSGQNEQF
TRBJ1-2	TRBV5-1	ASSTGTDLYGYT
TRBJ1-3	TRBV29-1	SASGTGGFGNTIY
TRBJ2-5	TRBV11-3	ASSRAGGLGETQY
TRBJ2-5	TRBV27	ASRRTSDRRQETQY
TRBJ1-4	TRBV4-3	ASSQGRPTGEKLF
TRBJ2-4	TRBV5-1	ASSWDSVAKNIQY